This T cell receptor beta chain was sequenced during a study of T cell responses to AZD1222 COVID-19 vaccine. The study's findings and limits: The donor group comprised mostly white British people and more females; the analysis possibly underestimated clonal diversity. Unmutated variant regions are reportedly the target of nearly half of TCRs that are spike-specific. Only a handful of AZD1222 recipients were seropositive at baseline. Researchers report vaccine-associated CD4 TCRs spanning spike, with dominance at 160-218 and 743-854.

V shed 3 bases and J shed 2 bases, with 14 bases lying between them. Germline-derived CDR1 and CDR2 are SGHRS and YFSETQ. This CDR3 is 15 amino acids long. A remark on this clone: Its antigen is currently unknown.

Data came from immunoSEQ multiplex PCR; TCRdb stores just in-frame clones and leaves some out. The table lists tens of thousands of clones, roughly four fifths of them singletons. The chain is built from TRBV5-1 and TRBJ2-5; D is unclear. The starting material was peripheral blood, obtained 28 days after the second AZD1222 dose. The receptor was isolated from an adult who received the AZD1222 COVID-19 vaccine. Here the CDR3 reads CASSSQSAVQETQYF. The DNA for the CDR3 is TGCGCCAGCAGCTCACAGTCCGCCGTGCAAGAGACCCAGTACTTC.